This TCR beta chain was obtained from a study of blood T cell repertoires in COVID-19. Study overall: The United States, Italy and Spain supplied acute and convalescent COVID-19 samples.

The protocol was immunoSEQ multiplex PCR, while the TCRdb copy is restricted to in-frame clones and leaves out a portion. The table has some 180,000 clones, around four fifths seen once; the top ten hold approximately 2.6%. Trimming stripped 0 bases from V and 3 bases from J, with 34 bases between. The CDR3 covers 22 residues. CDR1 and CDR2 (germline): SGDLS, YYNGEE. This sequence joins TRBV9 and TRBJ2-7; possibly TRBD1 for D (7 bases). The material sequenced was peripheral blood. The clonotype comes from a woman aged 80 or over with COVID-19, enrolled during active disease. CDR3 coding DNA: TGTGCCAGCAGCGTAGTTGGATTGCGGGACCCGGGACAGTTAAAGGGATTCTACGAGCAGTACTTC. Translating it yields CASSVVGLRDPGQLKGFYEQYF.